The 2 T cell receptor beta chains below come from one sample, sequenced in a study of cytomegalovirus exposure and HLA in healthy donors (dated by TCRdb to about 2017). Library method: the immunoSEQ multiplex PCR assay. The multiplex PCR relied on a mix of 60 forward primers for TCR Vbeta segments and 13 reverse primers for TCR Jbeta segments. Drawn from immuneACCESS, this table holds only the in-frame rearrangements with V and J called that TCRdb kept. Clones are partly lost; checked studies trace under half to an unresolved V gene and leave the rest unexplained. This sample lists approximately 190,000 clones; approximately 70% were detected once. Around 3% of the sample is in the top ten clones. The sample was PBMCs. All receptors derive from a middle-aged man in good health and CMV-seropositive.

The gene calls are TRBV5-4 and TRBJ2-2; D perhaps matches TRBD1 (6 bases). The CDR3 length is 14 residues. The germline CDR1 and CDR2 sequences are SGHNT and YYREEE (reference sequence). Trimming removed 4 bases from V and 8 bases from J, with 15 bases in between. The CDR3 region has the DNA TGTGCCAGCAGCCCACCGGGACACCGAGGGGAGCTGTTTTTT. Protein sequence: CASSPPGHRGELFF.

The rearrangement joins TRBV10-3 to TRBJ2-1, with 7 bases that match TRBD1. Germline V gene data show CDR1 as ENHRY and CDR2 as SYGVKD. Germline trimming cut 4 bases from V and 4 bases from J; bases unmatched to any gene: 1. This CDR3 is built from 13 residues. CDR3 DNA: TGTGCCATCAGTGCGGGACAGTACAATGAGCAGTTCTTC. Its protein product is CAISAGQYNEQFF.